This T cell receptor beta chain was identified in a study of shared clonotypes between healthy human individuals. This clone was counted once. One junction end disagrees with the germline gene, perhaps due to a read error. How the authors handled the data: Junction-only immunoSEQ sequences carried no quality scores, so filtering differed. Assay used: immunoSEQ multiplex PCR; TCRdb lists only in-frame clones, some missing. The V and J calls and clone size come from that table; D and trimming were worked out from the DNA. The repertoire holds roughly 720,000 clones, with roughly 88% as singletons. Pooled CD45RO+ cells and CCR7-negative CD45RA+ TemRA cells made up CD8 memory. The receptor was isolated from a man in his late teens or twenties in good health. Some clones in this sample may be carry-over from other donors' samples. Sequenced input: memory CD8+ T cells from PBMCs. The subset is: CD45RO+ cells pooled with CCR7-negative TemRA cells.

The CDR3: CASSYPGSNTGELFF. CDR3 nucleotides: TGTGCCAGCAGCTACCCCGGGTCGAATACCGGGGAGCTGTTTTTT. This chain joins TRBV7-9 and TRBJ2-2; D gene uncertain. Germline-derived CDR1 and CDR2 are SEHNR and FQNEAQ (reference sequence). CDR3 length: 15 amino acids.